These 28 T cell receptor beta chains came from one sample sequenced in a study of OX40 agonist ivuxolimab in advanced cancers. This table comes from immunoSEQ multiplex PCR, and its TCRdb copy is limited to in-frame clones, with some not included. This sample has around 66,000 clones, with roughly 85% found just once. The sequencing here drew on CD4+ or CD8+ T cells sorted from blood, taken in a trial of the OX40 agonist ivuxolimab. These TCRs come from an adult with an advanced solid tumor such as melanoma, head and neck, liver or kidney cancer.

The chain uses TRBV7-2 and TRBJ2-2, with TRBD2 identical over 10 bases. Trimming cost V 5 bases and J 5 bases; bases outside gene matches: 11. The CDR3 is 17 residues long. In germline, CDR1 is SGHTA, CDR2 FQGNSA. The CDR3, as DNA: TGTGCCAGCAGCCGGACTGCTAGCGGGGGTTATACCGGGGAGCTGTTTTTT. Its translation is CASSRTASGGYTGELFF.

V and J are TRBV7-2 and TRBJ2-1; D is possibly TRBD1 (5 bases). The CDR3 runs to 14 residues. CDR1 SGHTA and CDR2 FQGNSA come from the germline V gene. V lost 1 base and J 8 bases, leaving 12 bases between the germline ends. The CDR3, as DNA: TGTGCCAGCAGCTTAGGGGGCACAATGGATGAGCAGTTCTTC. Its translation: CASSLGGTMDEQFF. Together with reference TRBV7-2 and TRBJ2-1, the CDR3 gives the full variable domain: GAGVSQSPSNKVTEKGKDVELRCDPISGHTALYWYRQSLGQGLEFLIYFQGNSAPDKSGLPSDRFSAERTGGSVSTLTIQRTQQEDSAVYLCASSLGGTMDEQFFGPGTRLTVL.

The rearrangement uses TRBV6-5 and TRBJ1-1, with D unclear. The CDR3 spans 14 residues. Germline-derived CDR1 and CDR2 are MNHEY and SVGAGI. Trimming took off 5 bases at V and 1 base at J, with 11 bases between the two ends. The CDR3 nucleotides read TGTGCCAGCAGTGGCCGGACGGGGAACACTGAAGCTTTCTTT. Protein: CASSGRTGNTEAFF.

In DNA, the CDR3 is TGTGCCACCAGCCGAGTTTACAGGGGAAGCTCCTACGAGCAGTACTTC. Protein sequence: CATSRVYRGSSYEQYF. The chain uses TRBV15 and TRBJ2-7; 7 bases agree with TRBD1. This CDR3 has 16 residues. CDR1 is LNHNV, CDR2 YYDKDF, per germline (reference sequence). Trimming took 5 bases from V and 0 from J; bases not matched to a gene: 10.

The V call is TRBV19, the J call TRBJ2-7, with D unclear. Germline values: CDR1 LNHDA, CDR2 SQIVND (reference sequence). Deletions cut 5 bases from V and 5 bases from J, with 7 bases between. CDR3 size: 11 residues. The CDR3 here is CASSQFNEQYF. CDR3 bases: TGTGCCAGTAGTCAGTTTAACGAGCAGTACTTC.

V gene TRBV2 combines with J gene TRBJ1-5; D is undetermined. The CDR3 runs 16 residues. CDR1 SNHLY and CDR2 FYNNEI come from the germline V gene. V was shortened by 7 bases and J by 0 bases, with 16 bases between the two germline ends. CDR3 protein: CASKLDGDHSNQPQHF. The CDR3, as DNA: TGTGCCAGCAAATTGGACGGTGATCATAGCAATCAGCCCCAGCATTTT.

This sequence joins TRBV14 and TRBJ1-1; perhaps TRBD1 as D (6 bases). The CDR3 consists of 14 residues. The germline CDR1 and CDR2 sequences are SGHDN and FVKESK. V was clipped by 0 bases and J by 5 bases, with 10 bases between them. CDR3 DNA sequence: TGTGCCAGCAGCCAAGAGAGGGGGACAACTGAAGCTTTCTTT. Residues: CASSQERGTTEAFF.

The genes are TRBV7-2 and TRBJ1-2, with a weak D call TRBD1 (6 bases). The CDR3 runs 15 residues. Trimming took off 2 bases at V and 2 bases at J, with 12 bases between the two ends. The V gene's germline CDR1 is SGHTA and CDR2 FQGNSA. The CDR3: CASSLPGGENYGYTF. In nucleotides, the CDR3 is TGTGCCAGCAGCTTACCGGGGGGCGAGAACTATGGCTACACCTTC.

The V gene is TRBV7-9, the J gene TRBJ2-6, with D possibly TRBD2 on 6 matching bases. Deletions cut 5 bases from V and 1 base from J, with 9 bases between. CDR3 length: 15 residues. Germline-derived CDR1 and CDR2 are SEHNR and FQNEAQ (reference sequence). The CDR3 reads CASSPGLSGANVLTF. The CDR3 DNA reads as TGTGCCAGCAGCCCGGGACTTTCTGGGGCCAACGTCCTGACTTTC.

The rearrangement joins TRBV29-1 to TRBJ2-7; a possible D gene is TRBD1 (6 bases). Germline V gene sequence: CDR1 SQVTM, CDR2 ANQGSEA. CDR3 length: 11 amino acids. Trimming left V 7 bases short and J 5 bases short, with 12 bases between. In nucleotides, the CDR3 is TGCAGCGCGGACAGAGGAAACGAGCAGTACTTC. Translating gives CSADRGNEQYF.

The rearrangement links TRBV19 to TRBJ1-5, with TRBD1 as a possible D gene (5 bases). V gave up 3 bases and J gave up 5 bases, with 14 bases separating them. The germline gives CDR1 LNHDA, CDR2 SQIVND (reference sequence). This CDR3 spans 15 amino acids. The CDR3 spells CASSIPRARDQPQHF. CDR3 sequence (DNA): TGTGCCAGTAGTATTCCCAGGGCACGGGATCAGCCCCAGCATTTT.

The genes are TRBV2 and TRBJ2-1; no firm D call. Germline V lookup: CDR1 SNHLY, CDR2 FYNNEI. The CDR3 length is 15 residues. With 2 bases removed from V and 0 bases from J, the gap between germline ends came to 8 bases. The CDR3 reads CASSEQTSSYNEQFF. DNA for the CDR3: TGTGCCAGCAGTGAACAGACGAGCTCCTACAATGAGCAGTTCTTC.

This clone was seen only once. J is TRBJ2-7 and V is TRBV9; the D gene is possibly TRBD2 (6 bases). In germline, CDR1 is SGDLS, CDR2 YYNGEE. V lost 3 bases, J lost 5 bases, and 21 bases lay in between. CDR3 length: 16 residues. CDR3 protein: CASSASGGWADHEQYF. CDR3 DNA: TGTGCCAGCAGCGCCAGTGGGGGGTGGGCCGATCACGAGCAGTACTTC.

This chain links TRBV15 with TRBJ2-5, with a possible D match to TRBD1 (6 bases). CDR3 length equals 15 residues. Germline V lookup: CDR1 LNHNV, CDR2 YYDKDF (reference sequence). V was pared by 0 bases and J by 4 bases, with 12 bases between. CDR3 DNA sequence: TGTGCCACCAGCAGAGATTTACAGGGTGGAGAGACCCAGTACTTC. Residues: CATSRDLQGGETQYF.

The chain carries TRBV2 and TRBJ1-5; D remains ambiguous. V lost 8 bases and J 4 bases, leaving 15 bases between the germline ends. This CDR3 region has 14 residues. The V gene's germline CDR1 is SNHLY and CDR2 FYNNEI. The CDR3 region has the DNA TGTGCCAGCGCTATTCCGGGCCTGAATCAGCCCCAGCATTTT. It specifies CASAIPGLNQPQHF.

The chain employs TRBV19 and TRBJ1-2; D is undetermined. There are 12 residues in the CDR3. V lost 3 bases to trimming and J lost 4 bases, with 6 bases between them. Germline V lookup: CDR1 LNHDA, CDR2 SQIVND (reference sequence). The DNA for the CDR3 is TGTGCCAGTAGTATGGGCATCTATGGCTACACCTTC. Protein: CASSMGIYGYTF.

This clone was recorded once. V gene TRBV27 combines with J gene TRBJ2-7; D perhaps matches TRBD2 (5 bases). This CDR3 comprises 13 residues. Germline CDR1 reads MNHEY; CDR2 reads SMNVEV (reference sequence). The V and J ends lost 5 bases and 3 bases respectively, with 11 bases between them. The CDR3 is CASSGYRGYEQYF. CDR3 nucleotides: TGTGCCAGCAGTGGTTACCGGGGCTACGAGCAGTACTTC.

This clone was detected once. The J gene is TRBJ1-2, the V gene TRBV4-3, with D unresolved. Germline assignment: CDR1 LGHNA and CDR2 YSLEER. V lost 5 bases, J lost 8 bases, and 24 bases lay in between. The CDR3 has 16 residues. The CDR3 nucleotides are TGCGCCAGCAGCAACTACGGACCGCGAGAAGAGAGAGGCTACACCTTC. It codes for CASSNYGPREERGYTF.

As DNA, the CDR3 is TGTGCCAGCAGCTCAAGACGGGGTCAGCGCGACAATGAGCAGTTCTTC. Translated: CASSSRRGQRDNEQFF. This chain joins TRBV9 and TRBJ2-1; D possibly corresponds to TRBD2 (5 bases). The CDR3 has 16 amino acids. Germline V gene data show CDR1 as SGDLS and CDR2 as YYNGEE. V lost 4 bases, J lost 5 bases, and 19 bases lay in between.

The V call is TRBV7-2, the J call TRBJ2-7; D is perhaps TRBD1 (6 bases). Germline V gene lookup returns CDR1 SGHTA and CDR2 FQGNSA. CDR3 length equals 16 residues. V dropped 0 bases and J dropped 2 bases, with 14 bases sitting between them. CDR3 coding DNA: TGTGCCAGCAGCTTAGCTGGACAGTTCCTAGCCTACGAGCAGTACTTC. It yields the protein CASSLAGQFLAYEQYF.

This chain connects TRBV30 to TRBJ1-4; 7 bases line up with TRBD1. The V segment lost 2 bases and the J segment 7 bases; nucleotides outside the gene matches: 4. There are 13 residues in the CDR3. Germline CDR1 is GTSNPN and CDR2 is SVGIG (reference sequence). The CDR3 DNA is TGTGCCTGGAGTTTCTACAGGGGTGAAAAACTGTTTTTT. Its protein is CAWSFYRGEKLFF.

The chain uses TRBV5-1 and TRBJ1-4, with D maybe TRBD1 (5 bases). Trimming left V 4 bases short and J 8 bases short, with 15 bases between. Germline lookup yields CDR1 SGHRS and CDR2 YFSETQ. CDR3 length equals 14 residues. CDR3 DNA sequence: TGCGCCAGCAGCCTGGACACAGGAAACGAAAAACTGTTTTTT. This codes for CASSLDTGNEKLFF.

The J gene is TRBJ2-7, the V gene TRBV14; 8 positions agree with TRBD1. Per germline, CDR1 SGHDN and CDR2 FVKESK. CDR3 length: 15 residues. V trimming: 4 bases; J trimming: 3 bases; junction bases outside the gene matches: 8. As DNA, the CDR3 is TGTGCCAGCAGCCGGACCGGGACAGGCGGCTACGAGCAGTACTTC. Protein: CASSRTGTGGYEQYF.

This clone ranks as medium-sized. The CDR3 DNA reads TGTGCCTGGAAACGGCAGGTTTTGTACACTGAAGCTTTCTTT. It yields the protein CAWKRQVLYTEAFF. This chain connects TRBV30 to TRBJ1-1; D is uncertain. V lost 4 bases to trimming and J lost 3 bases, with 15 bases between them. The length of the CDR3 is 14 residues. Germline values: CDR1 GTSNPN, CDR2 SVGIG (reference sequence). Full variable domain (outside the CDR3, taken from reference TRBV30 and TRBJ1-1): SQTIHQWPATLVQPVGSPLSLECTVEGTSNPNLYWYRQAAGRGLQLLFYSVGIGQISSEVPQNLSASRPQDRQFILSSKKLLLSDSGFYLCAWKRQVLYTEAFFGQGTRLTVV.

This chain uses TRBV5-1 with TRBJ1-6; TRBD1 is a possible D gene (6 bases). The CDR3 has 18 residues. The V gene's germline CDR1 is SGHRS and CDR2 YFSETQ. Deletions cut 5 bases from V and 4 bases from J, with 22 bases between. The CDR3 sequence is CASREGFRGIKYNSPLHF. Here the CDR3 DNA reads TGCGCCAGCAGAGAAGGCTTTAGGGGGATCAAGTATAATTCACCCCTCCACTTT.

The chain recombines TRBV28 with TRBJ1-4, with D maybe TRBD1 (5 bases). Deletions cut 5 bases from V and 0 bases from J, with 25 bases between. CDR1 and CDR2 (germline): MDHEN, SYDVKM. This CDR3 is 20 amino acids long. As DNA, the CDR3 is TGTGCCAGCAGTGTACCGGGACCTCCCACTTACTCTGCAACTAATGAAAAACTGTTTTTT. Its protein is CASSVPGPPTYSATNEKLFF.

V usage is TRBV19 and J usage is TRBJ2-1; D uncertain. Per the germline V gene, CDR1 is LNHDA and CDR2 is SQIVND (reference sequence). The CDR3 is 16 residues long. V lost 5 bases and J lost 0, with 14 bases in between. The CDR3 bases are TGTGCCAGTAGTCTTTTATACAGCTCCTCCTACAATGAGCAGTTCTTC. The encoded protein is CASSLLYSSSYNEQFF.

The rearrangement links TRBV7-9 to TRBJ2-7; D remains unclear. This CDR3 has 12 amino acids. Germline V gene data show CDR1 as SEHNR and CDR2 as FQNEAQ (reference sequence). The germline V and J ends were trimmed by 3 bases and 7 bases, with 10 bases remaining between them. This CDR3 is CASSFQDGEQYF. In DNA form, the CDR3 reads TGTGCCAGCAGCTTTCAGGACGGGGAGCAGTACTTC. The full variable domain, rest sourced from reference TRBV7-9 and TRBJ2-7, is DTGVSQNPRHKITKRGQNVTFRCDPISEHNRLYWYRQTLGQGPEFLTYFQNEAQLEKSRLLSDRFSAERPKGSFSTLEIQRTEQGDSAMYLCASSFQDGEQYFGPGTRLTVT.